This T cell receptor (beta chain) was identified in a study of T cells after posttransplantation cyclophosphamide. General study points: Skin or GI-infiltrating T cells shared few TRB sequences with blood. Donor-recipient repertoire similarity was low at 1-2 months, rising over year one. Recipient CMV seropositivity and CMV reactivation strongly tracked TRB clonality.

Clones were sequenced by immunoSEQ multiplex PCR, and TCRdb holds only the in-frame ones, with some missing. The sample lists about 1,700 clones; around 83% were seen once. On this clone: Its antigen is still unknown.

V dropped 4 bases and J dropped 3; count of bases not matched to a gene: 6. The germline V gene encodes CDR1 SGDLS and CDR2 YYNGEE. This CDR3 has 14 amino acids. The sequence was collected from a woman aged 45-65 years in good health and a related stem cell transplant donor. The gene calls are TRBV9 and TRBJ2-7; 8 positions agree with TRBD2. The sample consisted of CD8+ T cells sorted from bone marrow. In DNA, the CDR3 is TGTGCCAGCAGCAGCGGACTAGCCAGCTACGAGCAGTACTTC. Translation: CASSSGLASYEQYF.